This T cell receptor beta chain derives from a study of cytomegalovirus exposure and HLA in healthy donors (dated by TCRdb to 2017 to 2019). For the wider study: An earlier analysis of some 500 of the donors reported 250 to 350 Gb of sequence data and 117 million unique TCR beta sequences from about 200 million T cells. Of the roughly 400 genotyped donors, more than 75% were placed in the genetic ancestry cluster associated with self-reported Caucasian donors. Typing coverage differed by locus: A, B, C, DRB1 and DQB1 were typed in roughly 620-630 donors, DQA1 in about 500, DPA1 in some 600, and DPB1 in 450 to 480. All discovery cohort repertoires had been generated using a single sequencing platform. The study combined high-throughput TCR immunosequencing, statistical association of individual TCRs with disease status, and machine learning to predict cytomegalovirus infection status. Among 300 to 500 genotyped donors of the cohort, an average of about 220,000 unique TCR beta nucleotide sequences was sequenced per donor, of which about 18% were non-productive. Rather than drawing on any new phenotypic data, the later analysis identified candidate immune exposures from TCR beta sequences and the way those sequences occurred across donors. In a later genetic analysis, genome-wide SNP genotypes for about 65% of the roughly 700 donors were used, and that subset was treated as a discovery cohort. The T cell repertoires of under 750 subjects were profiled by immunosequencing and related to cytomegalovirus serostatus. In addition to the first cohort of 500 to 850 subjects, a separate validation cohort of over 90 different subjects was used. To study patterns of TCR occurrence, a later analysis re-analyzed previously published TCR beta repertoires from 666 donors and added high-resolution HLA genotyping. An early release covering roughly 600 HLA-typed donors comprised approximately 300 gigabases of sequencing data and 65 million to 100 million unique TCR sequences. Several DR-DQ haplotypes were handled as single units for association and clustering because linkage in the cohort was strong. To decide whether each TCR beta V gene segment behaved as functional or pseudogenic, an earlier analysis of some 580 of the donors relied on high-throughput TCR beta sequencing. The study aimed to test whether signatures of past pathogen exposure could be identified by cataloging public T cell receptors. Donor age, sex, ethnicity and CMV serostatus were compiled alongside the repertoire data. HLA typing covered class I and class II loci at four-digit resolution. Paper-wide results and their limitations: According to a later analysis, TCR association rates differed among HLA loci, with DRB1 alleles showing the most associated TCRs and HLA-C alleles showing the fewest. The 87-base-pair reads could not distinguish some IMGT-functional V segments, including TRBV6-2 and TRBV6-3, so those segments were excluded. Cytomegalovirus status was reported to be diagnosed by the classifier with high specificity and sensitivity in both the original and validation cohorts. The cohort was sequenced for TCR beta chains only, and without alpha or paired-chain data the features that could be detected were limited. A cluster of highly shared sequence variants was judged likely to represent a technical artifact of the sequencing pipeline. In an earlier analysis of 500 to 650 of the donors, most TCR beta V segments appeared in productive rearrangements about 87% or about 30% of the time, broadly matching IMGT annotations. The only immune exposure information available for the cohort was CMV serostatus. In a later genetic analysis, fewer N-insertions in productive TCRs were reported among donors in an Asian-associated ancestry cluster than the roughly 700-donor mean. A later analysis found that HLA-associated TCR beta chains were more clonally expanded and had lower generation probabilities than equally common non-associated chains. According to a later analysis, most CMV-associated TCR beta chains appeared to be HLA-restricted, and the HLA associations seemed to be driven largely by CMV exposure. A further reported finding was that TCR beta sequences accurately predicted the HLA-A and HLA-B alleles for most subjects in the first cohort. Most TCR sequences were observed very rarely across donors, whereas some public TCRs were present in many individuals. At a false discovery rate of 0.05, a later analysis linked under 20,000 TCR beta sequences to specific HLA alleles. A later analysis reported that several top co-occurrence clusters appeared linked to parvovirus B19, influenza, CMV and Epstein-Barr virus. In vitro tests confirmed that a few of the cytomegalovirus-associated TCR beta chains recognize cytomegalovirus antigens. Strong co-occurrence of HLA alleles, especially DR and DQ, made assigning TCR associations to individual alleles difficult. The study gave a list of 150 to 200 TCR beta chains associated with cytomegalovirus. The presence/absence analyses assumed that sequencing depth was roughly uniform across donors, and that assumption may not be true. V-gene and J-gene trimming of TCR beta chains was associated with a missense DCLRE1C variant in a later genetic analysis, and the association was replicated in an independent cohort. Linkage disequilibrium might explain the correlated functional status among segregating V segments, but an unknown experimental factor could not be ruled out. Because counts were too low, seventeen rarely observed V segments, including chromosome 9 orphons, were excluded from the earlier analysis of 500 to 700 of the donors. Because HLA typing was unavailable for some donors at each locus, only the typed subset was used in association tests. The authors suggested that the approach could potentially be generalized to other disease states and immunological phenotypes.

Turning to this clone: It has no known antigen specificity. Base qualities are not at hand, and no much larger clone is one base apart.

The method was the immunoSEQ multiplex PCR assay. For the multiplex PCR, a mixture combining 60 forward primers for TCR Vbeta segments and 13 reverse primers for TCR Jbeta segments was used. The CDR3 region of rearranged TCR beta genes was amplified from genomic DNA by a multiplex PCR assay. Amplified TCR beta libraries were sequenced as 87-base-pair reads on the Illumina HiSeq System. The study's processing was this. Across the 666 repertoires, a later analysis counted some 80 million unique TCR beta chains, roughly 11 million of which were shared by at least two donors. A nearest-neighbor algorithm error-corrected the raw reads and collapsed the reads into unique sequences, merging closely related sequences to remove PCR and sequencing errors. CDR3 sequences were aligned to IMGT reference sequences to assign V, D and J gene segments. For a sequence to be retained, a match of at least six nucleotides was required to both a V gene segment and a J gene segment. A rearrangement was called productive if the CDR3 had no stop codons and remained in frame with V and J, and every other rearrangement was called non-productive. CDR3 was defined by IMGT convention, running from the second conserved V-encoded cysteine to the conserved J-encoded phenylalanine. The earlier analysis of 500 to 600 of the donors excluded sequences that lacked an unambiguous match to a single V gene segment. An earlier analysis of about 590 of the donors classified V segments as functional when productive rearrangements were above 56.7% and as segregating when the standard deviation between donors was above 5%. To diagnose cytomegalovirus status from the catalog of TCR beta chain sequences, a statistical classification framework was built. In a later analysis, V and J genes were assigned by comparing TCR nucleotide sequences against IMGT/GENE-DB human TR gene sequences. Using the TCRdist pipeline, a later analysis assigned CDR3 sequences along with most-parsimonious VDJ recombination scenarios. In a later analysis, every TCR beta chain was defined by the combination of its CDR3 amino acid sequence and its V-gene family, and reads without a unique V-gene family were dropped. A later analysis removed roughly 590 highly shared, low-generation-probability nucleotide sequences to deal with suspected cross-contamination and a sequencing artifact. In a later analysis, a clonal expansion index was calculated for each public chain from normalized within-repertoire ranks of inferred template counts. In a later analysis, generation probabilities were computed with a VDJ recombination model fitted to out-of-frame rearrangements, and the resulting probabilities were checked against IGoR. Hypergeometric tests were used in a later analysis to score TCR-TCR, TCR-HLA and TCR-CMV co-occurrence, with a repertoire-size bias correction applied to the TCR pairs. False discovery rates were estimated in a later analysis by permuting HLA or CMV assignments 20 times. In a later analysis, co-occurring TCRs were grouped using DBSCAN, with TCRdist sequence similarity added in when clustering inside HLA-allele-positive subsets. For co-occurrence clustering, repertoires with fewer than 30,000 or more than 120,000 public chains were excluded, along with a handful of repertoires with anomalous nucleotide sharing. Entries here come from immuneACCESS through TCRdb and include only in-frame sequences with V and J called. Some clones fail to appear in such tables; in the studies checked, an unresolved V gene covers under half of the shortfall, and the cause of the remainder is unknown. The DNA gave D and trimming, while V, J and clone size come from that table. This sample holds around 150,000 clones; around 76% were observed only once. In total, the top ten clones hold less than 8.5% of the sample.

The cohort comprised some 700 healthy bone marrow donors. At the time of sampling, every cohort member was nominally healthy, though immune exposures that went unrecorded were likely present. The donor tested CMV seropositive, placing the donor among the roughly 300 seropositive members of the cohort. Each donor provided a peripheral blood sample, and peripheral blood mononuclear cells were used for TCR beta sequencing. The Qiagen DNeasy Blood Extraction Kit was used to extract genomic DNA from the blood cell samples. The CDR3 spans 15 residues, from the cysteine through the phenylalanine. Only the CDR3 portion is preserved as DNA: 45 bases, with reading frame beginning at the first base. Trimming leaves V shorter by 3 bases and J shorter by 2 bases, with the junction holding 2 bases beyond the gene matches. Taken from the germline V gene, the CDR1 and CDR2 loops are SGHTA and FQGNSA.

Here the chain combines TRBV7-2 and TRBJ2-3, with 10 central nucleotides matching TRBD1. Material for sequencing was PBMCs. The clonotype originates from a man aged 40-50 years in good health and CMV-seropositive. The CDR3 region: CASSFGTGDTDTQYF. The DNA sequence reads TGTGCCAGCAGCTTCGGGACAGGGGACACAGATACGCAGTATTTT. The CDR3 plus the reference TRBV7-2 and TRBJ2-3 genes for the other parts give the full variable domain: GAGVSQSPSNKVTEKGKDVELRCDPISGHTALYWYRQSLGQGLEFLIYFQGNSAPDKSGLPSDRFSAERTGGSVSTLTIQRTQQEDSAVYLCASSFGTGDTDTQYFGPGTRLTVL.